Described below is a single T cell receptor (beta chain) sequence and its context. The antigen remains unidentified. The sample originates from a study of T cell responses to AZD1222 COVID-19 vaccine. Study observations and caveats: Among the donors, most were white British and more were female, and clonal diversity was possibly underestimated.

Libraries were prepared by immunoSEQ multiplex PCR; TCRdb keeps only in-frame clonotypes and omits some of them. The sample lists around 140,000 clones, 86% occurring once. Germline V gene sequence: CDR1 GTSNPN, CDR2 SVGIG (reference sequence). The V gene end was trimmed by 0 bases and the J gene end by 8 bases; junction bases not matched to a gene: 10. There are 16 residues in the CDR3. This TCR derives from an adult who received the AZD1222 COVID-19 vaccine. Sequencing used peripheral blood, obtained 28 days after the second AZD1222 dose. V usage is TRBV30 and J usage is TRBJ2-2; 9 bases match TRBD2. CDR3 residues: CAWSVRAGGPEGELFF. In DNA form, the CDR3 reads TGTGCCTGGAGTGTACGGGCGGGAGGGCCGGAAGGGGAGCTGTTTTTT.